This TCR beta chain was observed in a study of blood T cells in healthy people across ages. Study at large: Template switching retrieved approximately one barcoded beta molecule for each two T cells. Study conclusions and caveats: Possibly confounding the expanded clonotype changes was the fact that donor CMV status was unknown.

Combining a sample-barcoded 5' primer with a J-beta primer mix, a second PCR ran for roughly 7 to 12 cycles. Any given sample supplied a minimum of 2.5 million CDR3-containing paired-end reads. In TCRdb, the 5' RACE reads were re-called with MiXCR into one record per CDR3 protein. The sample contains 1.5 million or so distinct CDR3 sequences, roughly 40% of which appear only once. Every donor contributed roughly 10 milliliters of peripheral blood by blood draw. With regard to this clonotype: What it binds is not known.

CDR1 MNHNS and CDR2 SASEGT come from the germline V gene. This CDR3 spans 15 amino acids. The ends were cut back, 4 bases at V and 3 bases at J, with 16 bases in the middle. This receptor was identified in a woman aged 18-35 years in good health. The chain combines TRBV6-1 with TRBJ2-7; weak D call: TRBD1 (6 bases). The sample consisted of blood. The DNA for the CDR3 is TGTGCCAGCAGTGTTATAACAGGGCCCAGCTACGAGCAGTACTTC. Protein product: CASSVITGPSYEQYF.